This TCR beta chain appears in the sequencing data of a study of cytomegalovirus exposure and HLA in healthy donors. Clones were read by immunoSEQ multiplex PCR, and TCRdb kept only the in-frame ones, dropping some. Among 150,000 to 250,000 clones listed, 70% to 85% were seen once. V lost 6 bases, J lost 3 bases, and 11 bases lay in between. Germline values: CDR1 MNHNS, CDR2 SASEGT. The CDR3 runs 13 residues. The receptor comes from a young woman in good health and CMV-seropositive. The sequenced sample was PBMCs. The V call is TRBV6-1, the J call TRBJ1-1; D not resolved. As DNA, the CDR3 is TGTGCCAGCAGCCTAAATGAGGACACTGAAGCTTTCTTT. It encodes CASSLNEDTEAFF.